These 30 T cell receptor beta chains were sequenced from one sample in a study of post-analysis software for immune sequencing data. Study-wide results and limits: Controls showed lower frequencies than patients for five TRBV segments, and TRBV5-6, TRBV5-1 and TRBV20-1 were among these.

Incorporated into the TCR beta cDNA libraries were unique molecular identifiers, which served to reduce PCR and sequencing biases. MiXCR, run by TCRdb on the PCR reads, gives a single entry per CDR3 protein. This sample has around 200,000 distinct CDR3 sequences, with approximately 28% found just once. These receptors lack a known antigen. Sequences were obtained from blood. These receptors were collected from a girl aged 2-17 years with multiple sclerosis.

A remark on this clonotype: Given a much more abundant clone one base away, this may be a read error. This chain links TRBV4-1 with TRBJ2-5; D could derive from TRBD1 or TRBD2 (6 bases each). The CDR3 spans 15 residues. Germline CDR1 and CDR2: MGHRA and YSYEKL. The V and J ends lost 0 bases and 11 bases respectively, with 19 bases between them. The CDR3: CASSQEGGRYNEQYF. The CDR3 DNA follows: TGCGCCAGCAGCCAAGAAGGGGGGCGGTACAATGAGCAGTACTTC.

This clonotype was seen at least ten times. The chain links TRBV6-1 to TRBJ2-7; a weak D match, TRBD1 (5 bases). The CDR3 sequence is 14 residues long. Germline V gene data show CDR1 as MNHNS and CDR2 as SASEGT. The V end was cut by 3 bases, the J end by 2 bases, with 11 bases between. This chain's CDR3 is CASSEPGPPYEQYF. CDR3 DNA sequence: TGTGCCAGCAGTGAGCCAGGGCCCCCCTACGAGCAGTACTTC.

For the CDR3, the DNA is TGCGCCAGCAGCTGGGGCCTCGGGACAGACAACTATGGCTACACCTTC. Translating gives CASSWGLGTDNYGYTF. The chain carries TRBV5-1 and TRBJ1-2; 7 positions match TRBD1. Germline loops: CDR1 SGHRS, CDR2 YFSETQ. V shed 3 bases and J 2 bases; nucleotides not matched to a gene: 10. CDR3 length equals 16 residues.

This chain connects TRBV6-1 to TRBJ1-4, with 8 bases fitting TRBD1. This CDR3 has 15 amino acids. Unmatched junction bases numbered 7, after V lost 3 bases and J lost 7 bases. CDR1 and CDR2 from the germline V gene are MNHNS and SASEGT. This chain's CDR3 is CASSDHRGSLEKLFF. DNA for the CDR3: TGTGCCAGCAGTGACCACAGGGGGTCCCTTGAAAAACTGTTTTTT.

This clonotype was observed a single time. A much larger clone lies a single base off, so this may be a read error. Because the CDR3 is missing its conserved closing phenylalanine or tryptophan, this is likely a read error. The chain joins TRBV20-1 to TRBJ2-1; possible D gene TRBD2, 7 bases. Per the germline V gene, CDR1 is DFQATT and CDR2 is SNEGSKA (reference sequence). This CDR3 comprises 15 residues. V was pared by 2 bases and J by 8 bases, with 19 bases between. DNA of the CDR3: TGCAGTGCTAGATCTGGGACTACCGAGGGGGATGAGCAGTTCTTA. It codes for CSARSGTTEGDEQFL.

V gene TRBV20-1 combines with J gene TRBJ1-5, with TRBD1 as a possible D gene (5 bases). V lost 0 bases and J lost 6, with 15 bases in between. The CDR3 spans 15 residues. Germline V CDR1 and CDR2: DFQATT, SNEGSKA (reference sequence). The CDR3 DNA follows: TGCAGTGCTAGAGATAGGGGTAGTATGGGTCAGCCCCAGCATTTT. It yields the protein CSARDRGSMGQPQHF.

This chain connects TRBV20-1 to TRBJ2-1; 10 positions match TRBD2. Germline V lookup: CDR1 DFQATT, CDR2 SNEGSKA (reference sequence). This CDR3 spans 14 amino acids. With 7 bases clipped from V and 1 base from J, the junction kept 4 bases outside the gene matches. This chain's CDR3 is CSGGLAASYNEQFF. CDR3 coding DNA: TGCAGTGGCGGACTAGCGGCGTCCTACAATGAGCAGTTCTTC.

Notes on this clonotype: A much larger clone lies one base from this, so it may be a read error. CDR3 in amino acids: CASSQEKGGGPDKQFF. As DNA, the CDR3 is TGCGCCAGCAGCCAAGAGAAGGGGGGAGGGCCGGATAAGCAGTTCTTC. J is TRBJ2-1 and V is TRBV4-1; perhaps TRBD2 as D (7 bases). The CDR3 length is 16 residues. With 0 bases removed from V and 11 bases from J, the gap between germline ends came to 20 bases. The germline gives CDR1 MGHRA, CDR2 YSYEKL.

This clonotype has more than one count but fewer than ten. The chain uses TRBV14 and TRBJ2-7; D gene ambiguous. Germline V gene lookup returns CDR1 SGHDN and CDR2 FVKESK. The CDR3 has 16 amino acids. Trimming removed 0 bases at V and 10 bases at J, with 22 bases between. The CDR3 sequence: CASSQDLGLEREAQYF. CDR3 sequence (DNA): TGTGCCAGCAGCCAAGATCTAGGGTTGGAGCGAGAGGCCCAGTACTTC.

This clonotype was observed a few times. V usage is TRBV29-1 and J usage is TRBJ1-1; 7 positions match TRBD1. With V trimmed by 5 bases and J by 0 bases, 6 bases remained unmatched. Germline CDR1 SQVTM, CDR2 ANQGSEA. This CDR3 comprises 14 residues. CDR3 nucleotides: TGCAGCGTTCAGGAACAGGGGTTGAACACTGAAGCTTTCTTT. Translated, it gives CSVQEQGLNTEAFF.

A note on this clonotype: One end of the junction varies from germline; a read error may be responsible. The gene calls are TRBV9 and TRBJ1-4, with D perhaps matching TRBD1 (6 bases). CDR3 size: 15 residues. The V gene's germline CDR1 is SGDLS and CDR2 YYNGEE. In DNA form, the CDR3 reads TGTGCCGGCAGCGTGGGAACAGGGCAGGATGAAAAACTGTTTTTT. It specifies CAGSVGTGQDEKLFF.

This clonotype occurred once. The J gene is TRBJ1-2, the V gene TRBV30; D call uncertain. This CDR3 is built from 12 residues. Germline-derived CDR1 and CDR2 are GTSNPN and SVGIG (reference sequence). Trimming pared 2 bases from V and 4 bases from J, leaving 8 bases between. The CDR3 DNA reads as TGTGCCTGGAGTCCCGGGAGCTATGGCTACACCTTC. This codes for CAWSPGSYGYTF.

This clonotype was detected many times. This chain connects TRBV4-2 to TRBJ2-1; D call uncertain. This CDR3 region has 13 residues. V was cut by 0 bases and J by 15 bases, with 15 bases left in between. Germline CDR1 reads LGHNA; CDR2 reads YNFKEQ. The CDR3 protein is CASSQDLRVGLFF. In nucleotides, the CDR3 is TGTGCCAGCAGCCAAGATTTGAGAGTAGGTCTGTTCTTC.

The chain has TRBV27 and TRBJ2-7; the D gene is possibly TRBD1 (6 bases). V lost 8 bases and J lost 4, with 24 bases in between. The length of the CDR3 is 16 residues. From germline, CDR1 is MNHEY and CDR2 SMNVEV (reference sequence). The CDR3 loop reads CASAPDRATRGYEQYF. CDR3 sequence (DNA): TGTGCCAGCGCCCCGGACCGAGCAACGAGGGGGTACGAGCAGTACTTC.

CDR3 protein: CASSTRPVPAYNEQFF. The CDR3 coding sequence is TGTGCCAGCAGCACTCGACCAGTACCGGCCTACAATGAGCAGTTCTTC. The V call is TRBV13, the J call TRBJ2-1; no firm D call. Germline values: CDR1 PRHDT, CDR2 FYEKMQ (reference sequence). The length of the CDR3 is 16 residues. V was pared by 5 bases and J by 2 bases, with 16 bases between. Full variable domain (rest looked up from reference TRBV13 and TRBJ2-1): AAGVIQSPRHLIKEKRETATLKCYPIPRHDTVYWYQQGPGQDPQFLISFYEKMQSDKGSIPDRFSAQQFSDYHSELNMSSLELGDSALYFCASSTRPVPAYNEQFFGPGTRLTVL.

CDR3: CSASNTQGEQFF. The CDR3 DNA is TGCAGTGCTAGTAACACCCAGGGAGAGCAGTTCTTC. This chain links TRBV20-1 with TRBJ2-1; possible D gene TRBD1, 5 bases. Germline V gene data show CDR1 as DFQATT and CDR2 as SNEGSKA (reference sequence). With 3 bases removed from V and 10 bases from J, the gap between germline ends came to 13 bases. The CDR3 totals 12 residues.

Regarding this clonotype: A much larger clone is a single base away; this may be a read error. The genes are TRBV3-1 and TRBJ2-5, with 9 bases identical to TRBD1. The assigned J gene may be wrong: the sequence end matches TRBJ2-7 better. The CDR3 consists of 14 residues. The germline V gene encodes CDR1 LGHDT and CDR2 YNNKEL (reference sequence). CDR3 loop: CASSSLQGAHEQYF. The CDR3 coding sequence is TGTGCCAGCAGCTCATTACAGGGGGCTCACGAGCAGTACTTC.

The chain joins TRBV2 to TRBJ2-3; the match to TRBD1 covers 7 bases. The J segment lost 5 bases and the V segment lost 9 bases, leaving 2 bases of the junction unmatched. This CDR3 is built from 11 residues. CDR1 SNHLY and CDR2 FYNNEI come from the germline V gene. The CDR3 DNA reads as TGTGCCAGTCACAGGGGAGATACGCAGTATTTT. Protein product: CASHRGDTQYF.

Concerning this clonotype: One base away lies a much larger clone, so this may be a sequencing read error. CDR3 in amino acids: CSARKHNEQYF. As DNA, the CDR3 is TGCAGTGCTAGAAAGCACAATGAGCAGTACTTC. The chain links TRBV20-1 to TRBJ2-1; D is unclear. The J call may not be correct, given that the DNA end is closer to TRBJ2-7. The CDR3 consists of 11 residues. Germline CDR1 and CDR2: DFQATT and SNEGSKA (reference sequence).

This clonotype was recorded at least ten times. V and J are TRBV29-1 and TRBJ2-7; D tentatively fits TRBD1 or TRBD2 (5 bases each). This CDR3 contains 12 residues. V lost 6 bases and J 0 bases, leaving 9 bases between the germline ends. Germline V CDR1 and CDR2: SQVTM, ANQGSEA. CDR3 loop: CSVAGTSYEQYF. The CDR3 DNA sequence: TGCAGCGTAGCCGGGACCTCCTACGAGCAGTACTTC.

Comment on this clonotype: This may be a read error, as it is one base from a much larger clone. This chain connects TRBV29-1 to TRBJ2-5, with D perhaps given as TRBD1 or TRBD2 (6 bases each). The CDR3 length is 12 residues. Germline V gives CDR1 SQVTM, CDR2 ANQGSEA. This chain's CDR3 is CSDTGRQETRYF. The CDR3 nucleotides are TGCAGTGATACAGGGAGGCAAGAGACCCGGTACTTC.

As for this clonotype: A read error may explain this, as a much larger clone is one base away. This chain connects TRBV4-1 to TRBJ2-5; TRBD1 is a possible D gene (5 bases). The germline CDR1 and CDR2 sequences are MGHRA and YSYEKL. Trimming stripped 6 bases from V and 7 bases from J, with 15 bases between. The CDR3 sequence is 13 residues long. The chain's CDR3 is CASRHRTLGTQYF. The CDR3 DNA reads as TGCGCCAGCAGACACAGGACCCTGGGGACCCAGTACTTC.

This clonotype was detected ten times or more. The chain couples TRBV18 to TRBJ2-3; 7 bases map to TRBD1. Germline lookup yields CDR1 KGHSH and CDR2 LQKENI. The V segment lost 3 bases and the J segment 3 bases; nucleotides outside the gene matches: 0. The CDR3 covers 13 residues. The CDR3 loop is CASSPTGTDTQYF. The CDR3 nucleotides read TGTGCCAGCTCACCGACAGGGACAGATACGCAGTATTTT. The variable domain in full, completed from reference TRBV18 and TRBJ2-3, reads NAGVMQNPRHLVRRRGQEARLRCSPMKGHSHVYWYRQLPEEGLKFMVYLQKENIIDESGMPKERFSAEFPKEGPSILRIQQVVRGDSAAYFCASSPTGTDTQYFGPGTRLTVL.

As to this clonotype: Since no conserved phenylalanine or tryptophan closes the CDR3, a read error is the likely cause. The chain combines TRBV5-1 with TRBJ2-3, with D hard to call. CDR3 length equals 14 residues. The V and J ends lost 3 bases and 2 bases respectively, with 10 bases between them. Germline assignment: CDR1 SGHRS and CDR2 YFSETQ. CDR3 residues: CASSSTDPTDTQYL. The CDR3 bases are TGCGCCAGCAGCTCAACAGACCCCACAGATACGCAGTATTTG.

There are a few counts of this clonotype. V usage is TRBV18 and J usage is TRBJ1-5; the match to TRBD1 covers 9 bases. The CDR3 runs 15 residues. Per the germline V gene, CDR1 is KGHSH and CDR2 is LQKENI. With V trimmed by 5 bases and J by 6 bases, 8 bases remained unmatched. In DNA, the CDR3 is TGTGCCAGCTCATCCGCCGGGACAGGGCTTCAGCCCCAGCATTTT. Protein sequence: CASSSAGTGLQPQHF.

This clonotype came up a few times. The genes are TRBV20-1 and TRBJ2-1; D call uncertain. Germline V lookup: CDR1 DFQATT, CDR2 SNEGSKA (reference sequence). Trimming shortened V by 4 bases and J by 7 bases, and 8 bases separated the two germline ends. The CDR3 consists of 11 residues. The CDR3 DNA reads as TGCAGTGCTACCACAGAAAATGAGCAGTTCTTC. It yields the protein CSATTENEQFF.

This clonotype appeared many times. The chain carries TRBV20-1 and TRBJ1-1; D possibly corresponds to TRBD1 (6 bases). The CDR3 is 14 residues long. Per germline, CDR1 DFQATT and CDR2 SNEGSKA (reference sequence). V shed 5 bases and J shed 6 bases, with 19 bases lying between them. The DNA of the CDR3 is TGCAGTGCTCATCTCAGGGGAGGGGTAGCTGAAGCTTTCTTT. Translation: CSAHLRGGVAEAFF.

This clonotype has a count of ten or more. V gene TRBV4-2 combines with J gene TRBJ2-3, with D possibly matching TRBD1 (6 bases). V shed 4 bases and J shed 0 bases, with 11 bases lying between them. This CDR3 region has 15 residues. From germline, CDR1 is LGHNA and CDR2 YNFKEQ. CDR3 DNA sequence: TGTGCCAGCAGCCCCGGACAGCCTAGCACAGATACGCAGTATTTT. Protein: CASSPGQPSTDTQYF.

On this clonotype itself: Its ends do not fully match the called genes, so a read error is possible. This rearrangement joins TRBV18 to TRBJ2-6; TRBD1 might be the D (5 bases). Germline assignment: CDR1 KGHSH and CDR2 LQKENI. This CDR3 has 14 amino acids. CDR3: CASSPGFGANALTF. As DNA, the CDR3 is TGTGCCAGCTCACCAGGGTTTGGGGCCAACGCCCTGACTTTC.

This clonotype was picked up many times. DNA of the CDR3: TGCGCCAGCAGCCAGGGGACAGAGACCAACAATGAGCAGTTCTTC. As protein: CASSQGTETNNEQFF. The V call is TRBV4-1, the J call TRBJ2-1; 7 bases fit TRBD1. The V segment lost 3 bases and the J segment 5 bases; nucleotides outside the gene matches: 7. The CDR3 length is 15 residues. CDR1 and CDR2 (germline): MGHRA, YSYEKL.